The 27 T cell receptor beta chains in this list originate from one sample, sequenced in a study of blood T cell repertoires in COVID-19. TCRdb's table, derived via immunoSEQ multiplex PCR, lists solely in-frame clones and lacks some. The data hold about 350,000 clones, with about 89% observed a single time. Sequencing used PBMCs or T cells enriched from blood (not recorded which). Every receptor here comes from a woman aged 25-40 years who had recovered from COVID-19.

The chain employs TRBV6-2 or TRBV6-3 and TRBJ2-2, with TRBD2 matching 14 bases. Looked up from germline, CDR1 is MNHEY and CDR2 is SVGEGT. V lost 4 bases to trimming and J lost 0 bases; unmatched junction nucleotides: 7. The CDR3 totals 19 residues. CDR3 in DNA: TGTGCCAGCAGTTTCCCGGGACTAGCGGGGGTCCCGAACACCGGGGAGCTGTTTTTT. Protein: CASSFPGLAGVPNTGELFF.

The genes are TRBV9 and TRBJ1-6; 9 positions match TRBD1. The CDR3 spans 15 residues. The J segment lost 4 bases and the V segment lost 4 bases, leaving 3 bases of the junction unmatched. Per germline, CDR1 SGDLS and CDR2 YYNGEE. CDR3 in amino acids: CASSPGTGYNSPLHF. As DNA, the CDR3 is TGTGCCAGCAGCCCCGGGACAGGGTATAATTCACCCCTCCACTTT. Filled out from reference TRBV9 and TRBJ1-6, the complete variable domain reads DSGVTQTPKHLITATGQRVTLRCSPRSGDLSVYWYQQSLDQGLQFLIQYYNGEERAKGNILERFSAQQFPDLHSELNLSSLELGDSALYFCASSPGTGYNSPLHFGNGTRLTVT.

The chain uses TRBV11-3 and TRBJ1-1; D is possibly TRBD1 (6 bases). The CDR3 has 15 residues. Deletions cut 0 bases from V and 1 base from J, with 9 bases between. The V gene's germline CDR1 is SGHNT and CDR2 YENEEA. CDR3 sequence: CASSLDGQTNTEAFF. The CDR3 region has the DNA TGTGCCAGCAGCTTAGATGGACAGACGAACACTGAAGCTTTCTTT.

The CDR3 region has the DNA TGTGCCAGCAGCCAGCCGGGACAGGCAGAAAAACTGTTTTTT. Residues: CASSQPGQAEKLFF. This chain connects TRBV3-1 (or the pseudogene TRBV3-2) to TRBJ1-4, with 8 bases matching TRBD1. J gave up 8 bases and V 3 bases, and 5 bases lay outside the gene matches. The V gene's germline CDR1 is LGHDT and CDR2 YNNKEL (reference sequence). The CDR3 consists of 14 residues.

The chain has TRBV7-3 and TRBJ1-3, with D uncertain. Between the trimmed V and J ends, which lost 5 bases and 4 bases, there was a span of 9 bases. Germline V CDR1 and CDR2: SGHTA, FQGTGA. This CDR3 is 13 amino acids long. The CDR3 region is CASSPGSGNTIYF. The CDR3 DNA follows: TGTGCCAGCAGCCCCGGGAGCGGAAACACCATATATTTT.

This clone was observed a handful of times. The CDR3 region has the DNA TGTGCCAGGAAGCCCAGACGGGCGGGGGCCTATGGCTACACCTTC. It encodes CARKPRRAGAYGYTF. This chain connects TRBV19 to TRBJ1-2, with a tentative D call TRBD1 (6 bases). Germline V lookup: CDR1 LNHDA, CDR2 SQIVND (reference sequence). V was trimmed by 9 bases and J by 4 bases, leaving 21 bases between them. The CDR3 covers 15 residues.

The chain joins TRBV12-3 or TRBV12-4 to TRBJ1-1; D gene uncertain. Trimming took 3 bases from V and 9 from J, leaving 11 bases between them. This CDR3 region has 12 residues. The CDR3 DNA reads TGTGCCAGCAGTTTGGGCGGGATCCAAGCTTTCTTT. Its translation is CASSLGGIQAFF.

This sequence joins TRBV5-6 and TRBJ2-1; 8 nucleotides align to TRBD1. The CDR3 extends over 13 amino acids. J lost 6 bases, V lost 4 bases, and 3 bases had no gene match. Germline CDR1 and CDR2: SGHDT and YYEEEE. DNA for the CDR3: TGTGCCAGCAGCGACGGACAGGGCAATGAGCAGTTCTTC. Its protein product is CASSDGQGNEQFF.

V usage is TRBV19 and J usage is TRBJ2-5; 11 bases align to TRBD1. CDR3 size: 14 residues. CDR1 is LNHDA and CDR2 is SQIVND in the germline V gene (reference sequence). Trimming took 9 bases from V and 4 from J; bases not matched to a gene: 7. The CDR3 bases are TGTGCCAGCTTAGGACAGGGGGCGGGAGAGACCCAGTACTTC. Its translation: CASLGQGAGETQYF.

The chain couples TRBV5-1 to TRBJ1-1, with 9 bases that match TRBD1. J was trimmed by 2 bases and V by 4 bases; bases with no gene match: 6. This CDR3 is built from 15 residues. Germline loops: CDR1 SGHRS, CDR2 YFSETQ. The CDR3, as DNA: TGCGCCAGCAGCCCCGGACAGGGGATTAACACTGAAGCTTTCTTT. It encodes CASSPGQGINTEAFF.

The chain combines TRBV5-1 with TRBJ1-5; 9 nucleotides align to TRBD1. The ends lost 3 bases at V and 6 bases at J; junction bases unmatched: 10. Germline lookup yields CDR1 SGHRS and CDR2 YFSETQ. The CDR3 is 16 residues long. CDR3: CASSYRDRVEAQPQHF. CDR3 DNA sequence: TGCGCCAGCAGCTATCGGGACAGGGTAGAAGCTCAGCCCCAGCATTTT.

This clone was observed a handful of times. The V gene is TRBV5-4, the J gene TRBJ2-6; 10 nucleotides align to TRBD1. The V segment lost 4 bases and the J segment 1 base; nucleotides outside the gene matches: 8. The CDR3 runs 18 residues. The germline V gene has CDR1 SGHNT and CDR2 YYREEE (reference sequence). The CDR3 sequence is CASSPSGTGASGANVLTF. CDR3 DNA: TGTGCCAGCAGCCCAAGCGGGACAGGGGCTTCTGGGGCCAACGTCCTGACTTTC.

The rearrangement uses TRBV9 and TRBJ2-3; 12 bases fit TRBD2. This CDR3 comprises 17 residues. With V trimmed by 4 bases and J by 2 bases, 8 bases remained unmatched. The germline gives CDR1 SGDLS, CDR2 YYNGEE. CDR3: CASSRELAGGSTDTQYF. The CDR3 nucleotides read TGTGCCAGCAGCAGAGAACTAGCGGGGGGATCCACAGATACGCAGTATTTT. Combining the CDR3 with reference TRBV9 and TRBJ2-3 gives the whole variable domain DSGVTQTPKHLITATGQRVTLRCSPRSGDLSVYWYQQSLDQGLQFLIQYYNGEERAKGNILERFSAQQFPDLHSELNLSSLELGDSALYFCASSRELAGGSTDTQYFGPGTRLTVL.

There are a few counts of this clone. The rearrangement uses TRBV28 and TRBJ1-1; maybe TRBD1 (5 bases). CDR3 length equals 15 residues. With 6 bases removed from V and 2 bases from J, the gap between germline ends came to 16 bases. Germline-derived CDR1 and CDR2 are MDHEN and SYDVKM. The CDR3 protein is CASRLPSGGNTEAFF. DNA for the CDR3: TGTGCCAGCAGGCTCCCGAGCGGGGGAAACACTGAAGCTTTCTTT.

The rearrangement joins TRBV20-1 to TRBJ2-2; D is uncertain. Germline CDR1 DFQATT, CDR2 SNEGSKA (reference sequence). The CDR3 totals 11 residues. V lost 5 bases and J lost 9, with 10 bases in between. The CDR3 DNA follows: TGCAGTGCTCTATTTGCCCGGGAGCTGTTTTTT. Residues: CSALFARELFF.

The chain combines TRBV2 with TRBJ2-3; the D gene is possibly TRBD1 (5 bases). The V and J ends lost 6 bases and 4 bases respectively, with 8 bases between them. The CDR3 covers 12 residues. Per germline, CDR1 SNHLY and CDR2 FYNNEI. The CDR3 coding sequence is TGTGCCAGCAGGCAGGGTCCAGATACGCAGTATTTT. Protein product: CASRQGPDTQYF.

The chain has TRBV3-1 (or the pseudogene TRBV3-2) and TRBJ2-2, with D possibly being TRBD1 (6 bases). This CDR3 comprises 15 residues. The germline V and J ends were trimmed by 5 bases and 2 bases, with 12 bases remaining between them. CDR1 and CDR2 (germline): LGHDT, YNNKEL (reference sequence). In DNA, the CDR3 is TGTGCCAGCAGCGACAGGCTTTCCAACACCGGGGAGCTGTTTTTT. Translation gives CASSDRLSNTGELFF.

The chain's CDR3 is CASSLQDPEGYEQYF. DNA for the CDR3: TGTGCCAGCAGTTTGCAGGATCCCGAGGGCTACGAGCAGTACTTC. V is TRBV27 and J is TRBJ2-7, with TRBD2 as a possible D gene (5 bases). The CDR3 sequence is 15 residues long. CDR1 is MNHEY, CDR2 SMNVEV, per germline (reference sequence). Trimming cost V 3 bases and J 3 bases, with 15 bases left between them.

The chain employs TRBV9 and TRBJ2-2, with D perhaps matching TRBD2 (5 bases). Germline CDR1 SGDLS, CDR2 YYNGEE. V was trimmed by 0 bases and J by 0 bases, leaving 9 bases between them. The CDR3 has 16 residues. The chain's CDR3 is CASSVGVASNTGELFF. The CDR3 DNA sequence: TGTGCCAGCAGCGTAGGGGTAGCGTCGAACACCGGGGAGCTGTTTTTT.

The genes are TRBV29-1 and TRBJ1-2, with TRBD1 matching over 8 bases. Germline V CDR1 and CDR2: SQVTM, ANQGSEA. The V segment lost 7 bases and the J segment 4 bases; nucleotides outside the gene matches: 11. CDR3 size: 14 residues. The CDR3 region has the DNA TGCAGCGCAGGACAGGGCCGAACCTCCTATGGCTACACCTTC. This encodes CSAGQGRTSYGYTF. The complete variable domain, with remaining parts taken from reference TRBV29-1 and TRBJ1-2, reads SAVISQKPSRDICQRGTSLTIQCQVDSQVTMMFWYRQQPGQSLTLIATANQGSEATYESGFVIDKFPISRPNLTFSTLTVSNMSPEDSSIYLCSAGQGRTSYGYTFGSGTRLTVV.

The chain combines TRBV4-1 with TRBJ1-4; TRBD1 might be the D (5 bases). V was cut by 4 bases and J by 2 bases, with 14 bases left in between. This CDR3 spans 16 amino acids. Per germline, CDR1 MGHRA and CDR2 YSYEKL. The CDR3 sequence is CASSPRGGVTNEKLFF. The CDR3 DNA reads as TGCGCCAGCAGCCCCCGGGGAGGGGTTACTAATGAAAAACTGTTTTTT.

The chain combines TRBV6-5 with TRBJ2-2; TRBD2 matches 9 bases. The CDR3 is 14 residues long. The germline CDR1 and CDR2 sequences are MNHEY and SVGAGI. V was clipped by 5 bases and J by 8 bases; unmatched bases: 6. Here the CDR3 reads CASSTGLAVGELFF. The CDR3 DNA sequence: TGTGCCAGCAGTACGGGACTAGCAGTGGGGGAGCTGTTTTTT.

V is TRBV9 and J is TRBJ2-2; tentative D call: TRBD1 (6 bases). Trimming pared 0 bases from V and 7 bases from J, leaving 13 bases between. The V gene's germline CDR1 is SGDLS and CDR2 YYNGEE. The CDR3 contains 15 residues. The CDR3 here is CASSVAFRGGGELFF. The DNA for the CDR3 is TGTGCCAGCAGCGTAGCTTTCAGGGGTGGCGGGGAGCTGTTTTTT.

The CDR3 coding sequence is TGTGCCAGCAGTTTCGCGACTGGGTATGGCTACACCTTC. It yields the protein CASSFATGYGYTF. J is TRBJ1-2 and V is TRBV28; D not certain. The V gene lost 3 bases and the J gene lost 5 bases, with 10 bases spanning the gap. CDR1 is MDHEN, CDR2 SYDVKM, per germline. This CDR3 contains 13 residues.

The gene calls are TRBV2 and TRBJ1-6, with D unresolved. Trimming took off 0 bases at V and 13 bases at J, with 7 bases between the two ends. Germline CDR1 and CDR2: SNHLY and FYNNEI. The CDR3 runs to 12 residues. The CDR3 here is CASSEAEFPLHF. The CDR3 DNA is TGTGCCAGCAGTGAAGCTGAGTTCCCCCTCCACTTT.

This sequence joins TRBV7-8 and TRBJ2-3, with TRBD2 matching 10 bases. The CDR3 has 17 residues. Germline V CDR1 and CDR2: SGHVS, FQNEAQ. Unmatched junction bases numbered 14, after V lost 5 bases and J lost 6 bases. The CDR3, as DNA: TGTGCCAGCAGCCCCCGACAAGGGACTAGCGAACCTGATACGCAGTATTTT. Translating gives CASSPRQGTSEPDTQYF.

V gene TRBV20-1 combines with J gene TRBJ1-1; D not resolved. The germline V gene has CDR1 DFQATT and CDR2 SNEGSKA (reference sequence). The V gene lost 0 bases and the J gene lost 12 bases, with 11 bases spanning the gap. This CDR3 contains 11 residues. The CDR3, as DNA: TGCAGTGCTAGAGATTATCACAGAACTTTCTTT. Its translation is CSARDYHRTFF.